This T cell receptor (beta chain) was profiled in a study of blood T cell repertoires in COVID-19. Overall study context: COVID-19 samples from acute and convalescent phases originated in the United States, Italy and Spain. T cells, B-cell-depleted T cells, or PBMCs provided the cDNA or gDNA that served as material.

Original handling: Estimated nucleated cell counts came from reference gene primer amplification. The protocol was immunoSEQ multiplex PCR, while the TCRdb copy is restricted to in-frame clones and leaves out a portion. D and trimming were read from the DNA, whereas the V and J calls and clone size are those reported in that table. The sample has 310,000 or so clones; roughly 86% are singletons. This clone occurred a few times. Germline CDR1 LNHDA, CDR2 SQIVND (reference sequence). The CDR3 has 14 residues. V gave up 6 bases and J gave up 6 bases; unmatched junction bases: 9. The sequence derives from a man aged 70 or older with acute or convalescent COVID-19. Source material: peripheral blood. The chain couples TRBV19 to TRBJ2-3; 7 bases map to TRBD1. The CDR3 sequence: CASRGRTGPDTQYF. CDR3 in DNA: TGTGCCAGTAGGGGACGGACAGGTCCGGATACGCAGTATTTT.